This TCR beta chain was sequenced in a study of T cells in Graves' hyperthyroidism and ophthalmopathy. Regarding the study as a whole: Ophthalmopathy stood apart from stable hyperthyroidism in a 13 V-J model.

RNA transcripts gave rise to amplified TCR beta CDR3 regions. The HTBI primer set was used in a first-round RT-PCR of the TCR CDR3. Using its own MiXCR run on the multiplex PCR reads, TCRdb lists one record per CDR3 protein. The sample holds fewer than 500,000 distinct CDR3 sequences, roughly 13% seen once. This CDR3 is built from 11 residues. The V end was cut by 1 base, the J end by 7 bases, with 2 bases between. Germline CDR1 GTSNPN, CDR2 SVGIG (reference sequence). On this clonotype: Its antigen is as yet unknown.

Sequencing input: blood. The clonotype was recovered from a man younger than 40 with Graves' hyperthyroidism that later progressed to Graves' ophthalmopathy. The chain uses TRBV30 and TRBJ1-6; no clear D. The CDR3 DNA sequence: TGTGCCTGGAGTGACAATTCACCCCTCCACTTT. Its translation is CAWSDNSPLHF.